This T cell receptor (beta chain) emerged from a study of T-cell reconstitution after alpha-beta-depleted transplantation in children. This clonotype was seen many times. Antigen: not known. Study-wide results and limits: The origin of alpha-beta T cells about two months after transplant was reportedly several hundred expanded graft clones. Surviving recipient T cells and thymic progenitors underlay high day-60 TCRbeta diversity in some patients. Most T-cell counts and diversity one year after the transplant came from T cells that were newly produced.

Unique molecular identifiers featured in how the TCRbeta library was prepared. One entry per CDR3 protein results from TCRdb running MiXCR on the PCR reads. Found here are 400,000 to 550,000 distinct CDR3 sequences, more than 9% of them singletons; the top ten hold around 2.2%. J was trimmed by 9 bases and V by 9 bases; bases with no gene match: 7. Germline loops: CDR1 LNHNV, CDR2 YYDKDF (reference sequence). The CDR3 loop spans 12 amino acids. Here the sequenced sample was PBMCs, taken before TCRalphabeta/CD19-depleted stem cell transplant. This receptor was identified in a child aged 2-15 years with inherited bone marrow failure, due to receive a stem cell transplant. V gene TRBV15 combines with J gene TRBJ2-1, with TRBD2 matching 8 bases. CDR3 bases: TGTGCCACTGACGGGGGGGGTAGTGAGCAGTTCTTC. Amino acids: CATDGGGSEQFF.